A selection of T cell receptor beta chains follows, all from one sample in a study of OX40 agonist ivuxolimab in advanced cancers. Profiled with immunoSEQ multiplex PCR; TCRdb holds only in-frame clones, not every one. The repertoire holds under 50,000 clones, with about 88% as singletons. The source was CD4+ or CD8+ T cells sorted from blood, collected in a trial of the OX40 agonist ivuxolimab. These receptors were collected from an adult with an advanced solid tumor such as melanoma, head and neck, liver or kidney cancer. Each CDR3 is given with its conserved first and last residue. A D gene is named only where the DNA matches it firmly. Clone size is given for some rows only: seen once, a few or many times, or a class if the clone is expanded.

V	J	size	D	DNA	CDR3
TRBV18	TRBJ2-7	NA	TRBD1	TGTGCCAGCTCACCTCCAGGGGGAACCTACGAGCAGTACTTC	CASSPPGGTYEQYF
TRBV4-3	TRBJ1-5	NA	NA	TGCGCCAGCAGCCAAGACCGCGGCAATCAGCCCCAGCATTTT	CASSQDRGNQPQHF
TRBV6-1	TRBJ2-7	NA	TRBD1	TGTGCCAGCAGTGGGGCGGACAGGGCCTACTCCTACGAGCAGTACTTC	CASSGADRAYSYEQYF
TRBV7-9	TRBJ1-1	NA	TRBD1	TGTGCCAGCAGCTTAGGGACAGGGGGCGCGATATGGAACACTGAAGCTTTCTTT	CASSLGTGGAIWNTEAFF
TRBV15	TRBJ2-6	once	NA	TGTGCCACCATCCCCCCAGGGACCGGGGCCAACGTCCTGACTTTC	CATIPPGTGANVLTF
TRBV25-1	TRBJ2-2	NA	NA	TGTGCCAGCCATTCGAGGACGAACACCGGGGAGCTGTTTTTT	CASHSRTNTGELFF
TRBV5-5	TRBJ2-2	NA	TRBD2	TGTGCCAGCAGCTTGTTACCAGCGGGGGCCTCGGGCACCGGGGAGCTGTTTTTT	CASSLLPAGASGTGELFF
TRBV7-2	TRBJ2-7	NA	NA	TGTGCCAGCAGCTTAGGAGGGGTATCCTACGAGCAGTACTTC	CASSLGGVSYEQYF
TRBV5-1	TRBJ1-5	NA	NA	TGCGCCAGCAGCTTGCTAGGCAGGGGAACGGGTCAGCCCCAGCATTTT	CASSLLGRGTGQPQHF
TRBV30	TRBJ2-3	NA	NA	TGTGCCTGGAGTGTACGGGCTAGCACAGATACGCAGTATTTT	CAWSVRASTDTQYF
TRBV7-9	TRBJ1-1	NA	TRBD1	TGTGCCAGCAGCCCAGGGGGAGGAGACACTGAAGCTTTCTTT	CASSPGGGDTEAFF
TRBV1	TRBJ2-3	NA	NA	TGCACCAGCAGCCCAACTTCTGATAGCGGGAGGGCAGATACGCAGTATTTT	CTSSPTSDSGRADTQYF
TRBV30	TRBJ1-1	NA	NA	TGTGCCTGGAGGCGCCAGGGGAACACTGAAGCTTTCTTT	CAWRRQGNTEAFF
TRBV6-5	TRBJ2-5	NA	NA	TGTGCCAGCAGCCCTTCGACAATACAAGAGACCCAGTACTTC	CASSPSTIQETQYF
TRBV19	TRBJ2-1	few	NA	TGTGCCAGTAGTATACGGGACGCAAGCGACAATGAGCAGTTCTTC	CASSIRDASDNEQFF
TRBV11-2	TRBJ1-3	NA	NA	TGTGCCAGCAGCTTGACCGGGACATATGGAAACACCATATATTTT	CASSLTGTYGNTIYF
TRBV9	TRBJ1-2	NA	TRBD1	TGTGCCAGCAGCCTTGACAGGGCGACCTTCTATGGCTACACCTTC	CASSLDRATFYGYTF
TRBV2	TRBJ2-5	NA	TRBD2	TGTGCCAGCAGTGAAAGGCTAGGGAGGGGAGAGACCCAGTACTTC	CASSERLGRGETQYF
TRBV5-8	TRBJ1-4	NA	NA	TGTGCCAGCAGCTTGGCCGGTGGGGGGACAACTAATGAAAAACTGTTTTTT	CASSLAGGGTTNEKLFF
TRBV6-6	TRBJ2-1	NA	NA	TGTGCCAGCAGTGAGGACATCACTTACAATGAGCAGTTCTTC	CASSEDITYNEQFF
TRBV6-4	TRBJ1-2	NA	TRBD1	TGTGCCAGCAGTGACGGGAACAGGGGCACCTATGGCTACACCTTC	CASSDGNRGTYGYTF
TRBV5-1	TRBJ1-6	NA	NA	TGCGCCAGCAGTTCGCAGGGGCCGGATAATTCACCCCTCCACTTT	CASSSQGPDNSPLHF
TRBV9	TRBJ2-1	once	NA	TGTGCCAGCAGCGTAGCAGCCCTCTCCTACAATGAGCAGTTCTTC	CASSVAALSYNEQFF
TRBV19	TRBJ1-1	NA	NA	TGTGCCAGTAGTATTCCCTATTTCACTGAAGCTTTCTTT	CASSIPYFTEAFF
TRBV28	TRBJ2-7	NA	TRBD1	TGTGCCAGCAGTGGCTTGGGGACAGGGCACTACGAGCAGTACTTC	CASSGLGTGHYEQYF
TRBV6-4	TRBJ2-7	NA	TRBD1	TGTGCCAGCAGTGTTTCCGGGACAGGATTAACAGAGCAGTACTTC	CASSVSGTGLTEQYF
TRBV28	TRBJ2-3	few	TRBD2	TGTGCCAGCAGCCAAGCGGGACTAGCGGGAGGCCCCCTAGGGGATACGCAGTATTTT	CASSQAGLAGGPLGDTQYF
TRBV13	TRBJ2-5	few	TRBD2	TGTGCCAGCAGCTACGGGACTAGCGGGAGAAGGAGGGGAGAGACCCAGTACTTC	CASSYGTSGRRRGETQYF
TRBV10-3	TRBJ1-5	NA	NA	TGTGCCACCGCTGGGACTGGGGATCAGCCCCAGCATTTT	CATAGTGDQPQHF
TRBV5-1	TRBJ2-1	NA	TRBD2	TGCGCCAGCAGCTTAGCTAGCGGGAGAAGTAGGAAAGATGAGCAGTTCTTC	CASSLASGRSRKDEQFF
TRBV25-1	TRBJ2-1	NA	NA	TGTGCCAGCAGGGGAGCTTCTTTAGGTGATGAGCAGTTCTTC	CASRGASLGDEQFF
TRBV5-1	TRBJ1-1	once	NA	TGCGCCAGCAGCGGAGGAAAGAGGGAGACTGAAGCTTTCTTT	CASSGGKRETEAFF
TRBV5-5	TRBJ1-1	few	NA	TGTGCCAGCAGCTTGGATTTGGGGGGCCCCACTGAAGCTTTCTTT	CASSLDLGGPTEAFF
TRBV2	TRBJ1-1	NA	NA	TGTGCCAGCAACCTTTTCACTGAAGCTTTCTTT	CASNLFTEAFF
TRBV18	TRBJ2-7	NA	NA	TGTGCCAGCTCAATTTTTGGCAGTTCCTACGAGCAGTACTTC	CASSIFGSSYEQYF
TRBV2	TRBJ2-5	NA	TRBD2	TGTGCCAGCAGGACTAGCGGGAGCGGTGAGACCCAGTACTTC	CASRTSGSGETQYF
TRBV5-6	TRBJ1-1	NA	TRBD1	TGTGCCAGCAGCGGACAGGGGAGGCCTGAAGCTTTCTTT	CASSGQGRPEAFF
TRBV27	TRBJ2-7	NA	TRBD1	TGTGCCAGCAGAGAGAAAACAGGGGGCCAAGTTTACGAGCAGTACTTC	CASREKTGGQVYEQYF
TRBV9	TRBJ2-5	NA	NA	TGTGCCAGCAGCGCAGCGGGCAGTTTGGTACAGACCCAGTACTTC	CASSAAGSLVQTQYF
TRBV5-8	TRBJ2-7	NA	NA	TGTGCCAGCAGCTTGGCGGGGGTGAGGAACGAGCAGTACTTC	CASSLAGVRNEQYF